Listed here are 10 T cell receptor beta chains from one sample, sequenced in a study of shared clonotypes between healthy human individuals. The protocol was immunoSEQ multiplex PCR, while the TCRdb copy is restricted to in-frame clones and leaves out a portion. The table lists some 2,500,000 clones, more than 85% of them singletons. Sequencing was performed on naive CD4+ T cells from PBMCs. Stated subset: CD45RA+ positively selected. The receptors originated from a man aged 18 to 35 in good health. Some clones in this sample may be carry-over from other donors' samples.

The V gene is TRBV5-1, the J gene TRBJ1-3, with D perhaps TRBD1 (5 bases). CDR1 and CDR2 from the germline V gene are SGHRS and YFSETQ. The CDR3 runs to 15 residues. V dropped 0 bases and J dropped 2 bases, with 9 bases sitting between them. CDR3 amino acids: CASSLAQGAGNTIYF. Here the CDR3 DNA reads TGCGCCAGCAGCTTGGCCCAGGGTGCTGGAAACACCATATATTTT.

The chain uses TRBV6-4 and TRBJ1-2, with 8 bases lining up with TRBD1. This CDR3 spans 14 amino acids. V lost 6 bases to trimming and J lost 4 bases; unmatched junction nucleotides: 7. CDR1 and CDR2 (germline): MRHNA, SNTAGT. DNA for the CDR3: TGTGCCAGCAGGAAGGGGACAGGCGTCTATGGCTACACCTTC. Translated: CASRKGTGVYGYTF.

The chain employs TRBV11-2 and TRBJ2-2, with a tentative D call TRBD1 (6 bases). CDR3 length equals 14 residues. V lost 4 bases and J lost 6, with 12 bases in between. Germline CDR1 is SGHAT and CDR2 is FQNNGV. Written as DNA, the CDR3 is TGTGCCAGCAGCTCCCCAGGACAGTCCGGGGAGCTGTTTTTT. It is translated as CASSSPGQSGELFF.

Concerning this clone: Its ends do not fully match the called genes, so a read error is possible. The chain is built from TRBV9 and TRBJ1-1; possibly TRBD1 for D (6 bases). This CDR3 has 13 residues. The germline V gene encodes CDR1 SGDLS and CDR2 YYNGEE. In nucleotides, the CDR3 is TGTGCCGGCAGCGTAGGGGGACACACTGAAGCTTTCTTT. This translates into CAGSVGGHTEAFF.

The chain recombines TRBV5-4 with TRBJ2-5, with 7 bases matching TRBD2. The CDR3 runs to 15 residues. Per the germline V gene, CDR1 is SGHNT and CDR2 is YYREEE (reference sequence). With 4 bases clipped from V and 2 bases from J, the junction kept 8 bases outside the gene matches. The CDR3 is CASSLPTSAQETQYF. CDR3 nucleotide sequence: TGTGCCAGCAGCCTACCCACTAGCGCGCAAGAGACCCAGTACTTC. Filled out from reference TRBV5-4 and TRBJ2-5, the complete variable domain reads ETGVTQSPTHLIKTRGQQVTLRCSSQSGHNTVSWYQQALGQGPQFIFQYYREEENGRGNFPPRFSGLQFPNYSSELNVNALELDDSALYLCASSLPTSAQETQYFGPGTRLLVL.

The rearrangement uses TRBV20-1 and TRBJ2-5; perhaps TRBD2 as D (5 bases). V lost 2 bases and J 5 bases, leaving 6 bases between the germline ends. This CDR3 has 11 amino acids. The V gene's germline CDR1 is DFQATT and CDR2 SNEGSKA (reference sequence). The DNA for the CDR3 is TGCAGTGCTAGATCGGGGGAGACCCAGTACTTC. It encodes CSARSGETQYF.

V gene TRBV10-2 combines with J gene TRBJ2-7, with D hard to call. The CDR3 length is 15 residues. Trimming shortened V by 2 bases and J by 0 bases, and 11 bases separated the two germline ends. Germline assignment: CDR1 WSHSY and CDR2 SAAADI. The CDR3 DNA reads as TGCGCCAGCAGTGAGCTGAAGGACGCCTCCTACGAGCAGTACTTC. Its protein product is CASSELKDASYEQYF.

A few counts support this clone. The CDR3 loop reads CASSSMSGNNYGYTF. The CDR3, as DNA: TGTGCCAGCAGCTCCATGAGCGGGAATAACTATGGCTACACCTTC. The rearrangement links TRBV7-2 to TRBJ1-2; D unresolved. This CDR3 contains 15 residues. Germline CDR1 SGHTA, CDR2 FQGNSA. V lost 4 bases and J lost 1, with 13 bases in between.

The gene calls are TRBV5-4 and TRBJ1-1, with D unclear. CDR3 length: 14 residues. Looked up from germline, CDR1 is SGHNT and CDR2 is YYREEE (reference sequence). V lost 1 base to trimming and J lost 5 bases, with 12 bases between them. The CDR3 loop reads CASSLMAFLTEAFF. Here the CDR3 DNA reads TGTGCCAGCAGCTTGATGGCTTTTTTAACTGAAGCTTTCTTT. Variable domain in full (rest from reference TRBV5-4 and TRBJ1-1): ETGVTQSPTHLIKTRGQQVTLRCSSQSGHNTVSWYQQALGQGPQFIFQYYREEENGRGNFPPRFSGLQFPNYSSELNVNALELDDSALYLCASSLMAFLTEAFFGQGTRLTVV.

Details on this clone: This CDR3 is also generated by other DNA sequences in the sample. The chain carries TRBV9 and TRBJ2-3, with TRBD2 as a possible D gene (5 bases). CDR3 length: 12 amino acids. Trimming pared 0 bases from V and 6 bases from J, leaving 5 bases between. Germline-derived CDR1 and CDR2 are SGDLS and YYNGEE. In DNA, the CDR3 is TGTGCCAGCAGCGTAGGAGGGGATACGCAGTATTTT. Translation gives CASSVGGDTQYF.